Below, 20 T cell receptor beta chains from the same sample are listed, as sequenced in a study of T cell responses to AZD1222 COVID-19 vaccine. The assay was immunoSEQ multiplex PCR, and TCRdb's table has in-frame clones only and misses some. Seen here are under 200,000 clones, roughly 93% observed once, and the top ten hold over 0.85%. Sequences were derived from peripheral blood, sampled on day 0 of AZD1222 vaccination. All receptors derive from an adult in good health.

V is TRBV11-2 and J is TRBJ2-7; TRBD2 might be the D (7 bases). Per germline, CDR1 SGHAT and CDR2 FQNNGV. The CDR3 loop spans 14 amino acids. V shed 0 bases and J shed 12 bases, with 18 bases lying between them. DNA for the CDR3: TGTGCCAGCAGCTTAGACGGACAGCGGGGAGGACTGTACTTC. Translating gives CASSLDGQRGGLYF.

The chain carries TRBV14 and TRBJ1-1; perhaps TRBD1 as D (6 bases). Germline assignment: CDR1 SGHDN and CDR2 FVKESK. Trimming took 2 bases from V and 6 from J, leaving 13 bases between them. CDR3 size: 14 residues. CDR3 sequence: CASSQYTGHPEAFF. CDR3 DNA sequence: TGTGCCAGCAGCCAATATACAGGGCATCCTGAAGCTTTCTTT.

Remarks on this clone: The sample carries other DNA sequences with the same CDR3. Here the CDR3 reads CASTRGASYEQYF. The CDR3 DNA follows: TGTGCCAGCACAAGGGGGGCGTCCTACGAGCAGTACTTC. The chain is built from TRBV6-6 and TRBJ2-7; D may match TRBD1 or TRBD2 (6 bases each). The CDR3 has 13 amino acids. V was trimmed by 7 bases and J by 1 base, leaving 11 bases between them. CDR1 is MNHNY and CDR2 is SVGAGI in the germline V gene (reference sequence).

The J gene is TRBJ2-2, the V gene TRBV24-1; D gene unclear. V lost 3 bases and J lost 8, with 6 bases in between. Germline V lookup: CDR1 KGHDR, CDR2 SFDVKD. The CDR3 totals 12 residues. This CDR3 is CATSDLRGELFF. In DNA form, the CDR3 reads TGTGCCACCAGTGATCTGAGGGGGGAGCTGTTTTTT.

The rearrangement joins TRBV28 to TRBJ2-2; the match to TRBD2 covers 13 bases. The CDR3 covers 15 residues. Per the germline V gene, CDR1 is MDHEN and CDR2 is SYDVKM. Germline trimming cut 4 bases from V and 6 bases from J; bases unmatched to any gene: 2. The CDR3 is CASSSLAGGPGELFF. The CDR3 DNA is TGTGCCAGCAGTTCACTAGCGGGAGGGCCCGGGGAGCTGTTTTTT.

The chain is built from TRBV18 and TRBJ2-3, with 8 positions matching TRBD1. From germline, CDR1 is KGHSH and CDR2 LQKENI. The CDR3 is 17 amino acids. V was pared by 4 bases and J by 2 bases, with 11 bases of the junction left unmatched. CDR3 sequence (DNA): TGTGCCAGCTCACAGGACAGGGTAATAGACCCCACAGATACGCAGTATTTT. Protein sequence: CASSQDRVIDPTDTQYF.

This clone was detected only once. V usage is TRBV28 and J usage is TRBJ2-1; TRBD1 matches at 8 bases. This CDR3 has 14 residues. CDR1 is MDHEN, CDR2 SYDVKM, per germline. The V segment lost 6 bases and the J segment 6 bases; nucleotides outside the gene matches: 7. In nucleotides, the CDR3 is TGTGCCAGCAGGCTACCGGGACAGGTCAATGAGCAGTTCTTC. The encoded protein is CASRLPGQVNEQFF.

The rearrangement uses TRBV7-9 and TRBJ1-4; tentatively, D is TRBD1 (5 bases). In germline, CDR1 is SEHNR, CDR2 FQNEAQ (reference sequence). The V gene lost 2 bases and the J gene lost 7 bases, with 17 bases spanning the gap. The CDR3 runs to 16 residues. The CDR3 loop is CASSLPTLGGVEKLFF. CDR3 coding DNA: TGTGCCAGCAGCTTACCAACCCTGGGGGGGGTTGAAAAACTGTTTTTT.

This chain connects TRBV5-4 to TRBJ1-1; possible D gene TRBD1, 6 bases. V shed 2 bases and J shed 5 bases, with 13 bases lying between them. This CDR3 is built from 14 residues. Germline CDR1 reads SGHNT; CDR2 reads YYREEE (reference sequence). CDR3 nucleotides: TGTGCCAGCAGCTTTTCTAACAGGGCGACTGAAGCTTTCTTT. Amino acid sequence: CASSFSNRATEAFF. Complete variable domain (other parts from reference TRBV5-4 and TRBJ1-1): ETGVTQSPTHLIKTRGQQVTLRCSSQSGHNTVSWYQQALGQGPQFIFQYYREEENGRGNFPPRFSGLQFPNYSSELNVNALELDDSALYLCASSFSNRATEAFFGQGTRLTVV.

The V and J genes are TRBV19 and TRBJ2-7; D may be TRBD2 (5 bases). The germline CDR1 and CDR2 sequences are LNHDA and SQIVND (reference sequence). The ends were cut back, 4 bases at V and 0 bases at J, with 13 bases in the middle. The CDR3 loop spans 15 amino acids. CDR3 residues: CASSSTVGSSYEQYF. The CDR3 coding sequence is TGTGCCAGTAGTAGTACAGTGGGGAGCTCCTACGAGCAGTACTTC. The full variable domain, in which reference TRBV19 and TRBJ2-7 provide the parts outside the CDR3, is DGGITQSPKYLFRKEGQNVTLSCEQNLNHDAMYWYRQDPGQGLRLIYYSQIVNDFQKGDIAEGYSVSREKKESFPLTVTSAQKNPTAFYLCASSSTVGSSYEQYFGPGTRLTVT.

The chain carries TRBV19 and TRBJ1-3, with D hard to call. This CDR3 is built from 17 residues. Germline V gene lookup returns CDR1 LNHDA and CDR2 SQIVND (reference sequence). V was cut by 3 bases and J by 0 bases, with 15 bases left in between. The CDR3: CASSIRVGGSSGNTIYF. CDR3 DNA sequence: TGTGCCAGTAGTATTAGAGTTGGTGGCTCCTCTGGAAACACCATATATTTT.

This rearrangement joins TRBV5-4 to TRBJ2-2; 14 bases align to TRBD2. The CDR3 contains 16 residues. The V segment lost 9 bases and the J segment 5 bases; nucleotides outside the gene matches: 9. Germline V gives CDR1 SGHNT, CDR2 YYREEE (reference sequence). CDR3 coding DNA: TGTGCCATCCCGGGACTAGCGGGAGTGGAGACCGGGGAGCTGTTTTTT. This translates into CAIPGLAGVETGELFF.

The rearrangement joins TRBV24-1 to TRBJ1-5; 12 bases align to TRBD1. The CDR3 is made up of 18 amino acids. The germline gives CDR1 KGHDR, CDR2 SFDVKD. The V and J ends lost 4 bases and 6 bases, in that order; junction bases with no gene match: 12. CDR3 residues: CATSDRDRGPRGSQPQHF. The CDR3, as DNA: TGTGCCACCAGTGACCGGGACAGGGGGCCCCGAGGTAGTCAGCCCCAGCATTTT.

The chain employs TRBV25-1 and TRBJ1-6; 8 positions agree with TRBD1. Trimming took 4 bases from V and 10 from J; bases not matched to a gene: 9. Germline CDR1 reads MGHDK; CDR2 reads SYGVNS. CDR3 size: 15 residues. The CDR3 DNA reads as TGTGCCAGCAGTGCCTCCGACAGGGGATACTCACCCCTCCACTTT. This gives the protein CASSASDRGYSPLHF.

V is TRBV7-8 and J is TRBJ2-7; D is undetermined. This CDR3 has 15 amino acids. Trimming cost V 2 bases and J 2 bases, with 13 bases left between them. Looked up from germline, CDR1 is SGHVS and CDR2 is FQNEAQ. CDR3 sequence reads: CASSLRETATYEQYF. CDR3 DNA sequence: TGTGCCAGCAGCTTAAGAGAGACGGCGACCTACGAGCAGTACTTC.

The chain uses TRBV19 and TRBJ2-5, with D hard to call. CDR3 size: 12 residues. Germline V gene data show CDR1 as LNHDA and CDR2 as SQIVND (reference sequence). V lost 4 bases and J 5 bases, leaving 8 bases between the germline ends. CDR3 coding DNA: TGTGCCAGTAGTACCGACCGGGAGACCCAGTACTTC. Its protein product is CASSTDRETQYF.

The rearrangement uses TRBV6-1 and TRBJ2-7; TRBD1 aligns across 9 bases. The CDR3 length is 15 residues. Unmatched junction bases numbered 9, after V lost 0 bases and J lost 9 bases. Germline V lookup: CDR1 MNHNS, CDR2 SASEGT. CDR3 region: CASSEALIDRGGQYF. The CDR3 nucleotides read TGTGCCAGCAGTGAAGCGTTGATAGACAGGGGGGGGCAGTACTTC.

The chain is built from TRBV6-1 and TRBJ1-5, with D possibly being TRBD1 (5 bases). CDR1 MNHNS and CDR2 SASEGT come from the germline V gene. Trimming left V 2 bases short and J 3 bases short, with 11 bases between. The CDR3 loop spans 15 amino acids. CDR3 coding DNA: TGTGCCAGCAGTGAACGCCAGGGCCTCAATCAGCCCCAGCATTTT. Amino acids: CASSERQGLNQPQHF.

This sequence joins TRBV9 and TRBJ2-7, with 11 bases lining up with TRBD2. CDR1 is SGDLS, CDR2 YYNGEE, per germline. The length of the CDR3 is 17 residues. Trimming removed 4 bases from V and 1 base from J; junction bases left unmatched: 10. CDR3 amino acids: CASSPVAGGPLSYEQYF. CDR3 nucleotides: TGTGCCAGCAGCCCCGTAGCGGGGGGGCCTTTATCCTACGAGCAGTACTTC.

In its sample, this clone was seen a few times. This rearrangement joins TRBV19 to TRBJ2-7; 9 nucleotides match TRBD1. The CDR3 extends over 16 amino acids. Per the germline V gene, CDR1 is LNHDA and CDR2 is SQIVND (reference sequence). V lost 5 bases, J lost 1 base, and 9 bases stayed unmatched. The CDR3 protein is CASSRQGQGVSYEQYF. DNA of the CDR3: TGTGCCAGTAGTCGCCAGGGACAGGGTGTATCCTACGAGCAGTACTTC. The whole variable domain, remainder taken from reference TRBV19 and TRBJ2-7, is DGGITQSPKYLFRKEGQNVTLSCEQNLNHDAMYWYRQDPGQGLRLIYYSQIVNDFQKGDIAEGYSVSREKKESFPLTVTSAQKNPTAFYLCASSRQGQGVSYEQYFGPGTRLTVT.